Below are 4 T cell receptor beta chains sequenced from a single sample in a study of shared clonotypes between healthy human individuals. The table came from immunoSEQ multiplex PCR; TCRdb's copy has only in-frame clones and leaves some out. The data show millions of clones, 90% to 95% seen once. The sample comprised naive CD4+ T cells sorted from blood. Noted subset: CD45RA+ positively selected. The receptors were gathered from a man aged 18 to 35 in good health.

The chain joins TRBV6-5 to TRBJ1-5, with D unclear. V lost 0 bases and J 2 bases, leaving 8 bases between the germline ends. Germline V gives CDR1 MNHEY, CDR2 SVGAGI. The CDR3 is made up of 15 amino acids. CDR3 amino acids: CASSYSRKGNQPQHF. DNA for the CDR3: TGTGCCAGCAGTTACTCGAGAAAGGGCAATCAGCCCCAGCATTTT.

A note on this clone: This specimen includes other DNA sequences encoding the same CDR3. The rearrangement links TRBV9 to TRBJ1-2; D gene uncertain. V was trimmed by 0 bases and J by 6 bases, leaving 6 bases between them. This CDR3 has 12 residues. Germline V gives CDR1 SGDLS, CDR2 YYNGEE. CDR3 coding DNA: TGTGCCAGCAGCGTAGACGGGAATGGCTACACCTTC. It yields the protein CASSVDGNGYTF.

The rearrangement uses TRBV5-1 and TRBJ2-3; 8 nucleotides align to TRBD2. CDR1 and CDR2 from the germline V gene are SGHRS and YFSETQ. The CDR3 has 15 residues. J gave up 6 bases and V 2 bases, and 8 bases lay outside the gene matches. CDR3 DNA: TGCGCCAGCAGCTTTTCTGGACTAGCAGCGGATACGCAGTATTTT. Protein product: CASSFSGLAADTQYF. Supplemented by reference TRBV5-1 and TRBJ2-3, the full variable domain reads KAGVTQTPRYLIKTRGQQVTLSCSPISGHRSVSWYQQTPGQGLQFLFEYFSETQRNKGNFPGRFSGRQFSNSRSEMNVSTLELGDSALYLCASSFSGLAADTQYFGPGTRLTVL.

The genes are TRBV6-5 and TRBJ2-5, with a weak D call TRBD2 (6 bases). The CDR3 runs to 13 residues. The germline CDR1 and CDR2 sequences are MNHEY and SVGAGI. V was shortened by 5 bases and J by 7 bases, with 14 bases between the two germline ends. CDR3 region: CASSRSLGGTQYF. The CDR3 region has the DNA TGTGCCAGCAGTCGGTCCCTCGGGGGGACCCAGTACTTC.